This is a list of T cell receptor beta chains from one sample in a study of shared clonotypes between healthy human individuals. Libraries were prepared by immunoSEQ multiplex PCR; TCRdb keeps only in-frame clonotypes and omits some of them. The data contain around 2.3 million clones, 90% to 97% of them singletons. Sample: naive CD4+ T cells sorted from blood. The origin of the receptors is a man between 18 and 29 years old in good health. Each CDR3 is given with its conserved first and last residue. Rows may omit the clone size; those that give it use once, few, many or a size class.

J gene,clone size,V gene,CDR3 protein
TRBJ2-5,-,TRBV6-6,CASSPAGAETQYF
TRBJ2-1,once,TRBV6-1,CASSERGDSSYNEQFF
TRBJ2-3,-,TRBV18,CASDGASGTSTDTQYF
TRBJ1-6,-,TRBV27,CASSLRGADNSPLHF
TRBJ2-1,-,TRBV7-6,CASSLGKTRRPGSDEQFF
TRBJ2-3,-,TRBV7-9,CASSLDSLVVDTQYF
TRBJ2-7,-,TRBV9,CASSVGSGNAYEQYF
TRBJ2-1,-,TRBV2,CASSDGAYNEQFF
TRBJ1-1,-,TRBV2,CASSVLTEAFF
TRBJ2-4,-,TRBV30,CAWSADRSDIQYF
TRBJ2-7,-,TRBV11-2,CASSLGGRVGEQYF
TRBJ2-5,-,TRBV6-5,CASSSQSQTQYF
TRBJ2-5,-,TRBV6-6,CASSYGQMGETQYF
TRBJ1-1,-,TRBV7-6,CASSPIQGSEAFF
TRBJ2-5,-,TRBV7-6,CASSYTSRPTSGSLATKETQYF
TRBJ2-1,-,TRBV7-2,CASSFRGAHNEQFF
TRBJ1-2,-,TRBV7-9,CASSPTGLDYGYTF
TRBJ2-6,-,TRBV29-1,CSVAQLPAGANVLTF
TRBJ2-7,-,TRBV9,CASSPRTLSYEQYF
TRBJ1-4,-,TRBV7-9,CASSLKEATNEKLFF
TRBJ2-7,-,TRBV28,CASSPSERGRDEQYF
TRBJ1-1,once,TRBV5-1,CASSSQLMNTEAFF
TRBJ1-5,-,TRBV5-8,CASNHNRGLSNQPQHF
TRBJ2-2,-,TRBV10-3,CAISVTGTANTGELFF
TRBJ1-2,-,TRBV5-6,CASSSDRGYYGYTF
TRBJ2-2,-,TRBV2,CASSLRPRVPGELFF
TRBJ1-3,-,TRBV27,CASSFGNTIYF
TRBJ2-7,-,TRBV6-5,CASSLGPGGSYEQYF
TRBJ2-3,-,TRBV5-1,CASSDITGALDTQYF
TRBJ1-2,few,TRBV6-5,CASPDRKESYGYTF
TRBJ1-2,-,TRBV6-1,CASSEQGSYGYTF
TRBJ2-5,-,TRBV9,CASRNEGETQYF
TRBJ1-1,once,TRBV7-2,CASSYRQGASTEAFF
TRBJ1-3,-,TRBV19,CASSQRFSGNTIYF
TRBJ1-6,-,TRBV6-6,CASRDRGDSPLHF
TRBJ2-7,-,TRBV6-1,CASSDSGHNSYEQYF
TRBJ1-6,-,TRBV28,CASSWERGGSPLHF
TRBJ1-2,-,TRBV9,CASSETNGGYTF
TRBJ2-3,-,TRBV5-1,CASSLGPRGDRTDTQYF
TRBJ2-7,-,TRBV18,CASSPLAGGPNEQYF
TRBJ2-2,-,TRBV11-3,CASRRGASTGELFF
TRBJ1-6,once,TRBV14,CASSQGQGWSSPLHF
TRBJ2-7,-,TRBV4-1,CASSQGPYEQYF
TRBJ1-1,-,TRBV5-1,CASSFYSLGGGTEAFF
TRBJ2-7,-,TRBV28,CASSLRGRDEQYF
TRBJ1-6,-,TRBV5-1,CASSRDFLPGSPLHF
TRBJ2-2,-,TRBV9,CASSVVGLKGGELFF
TRBJ2-1,-,TRBV18,CASSPPGLAVTYNEQFF
TRBJ2-7,-,TRBV7-2,CASSEGTGLSYEQYF
TRBJ2-2,once,TRBV4-1,CASRRPGTNTGELFF
TRBJ2-1,-,TRBV7-2,CASSSGRGTYNEQFF
TRBJ1-3,-,TRBV7-2,CASSLRQGNTIYF
TRBJ1-6,-,TRBV30,CAWSTGLDNSPLHF
TRBJ2-7,once,TRBV15,CATSGGGPREQYF